A selection of T cell receptor beta chains follows, all from one sample in a study of shared T cell receptors in the human thymus. Sequenced by immunoSEQ multiplex PCR; TCRdb stores in-frame clones only, minus some. Of approximately 660,000 clones listed, roughly 90% are singletons. Separately, the same data were catalogued under a study of human thymus T cells.

Input material: thymocytes. Source of these receptors: a boy under three years old with a congenital heart defect. The CDR3 runs from the conserved cysteine through the conserved F or W. The D gene is left open where the match is weak. For some rows the clone size is stated as once, few or many, or as a class when expanded; others skip it.

clone_size: once; j_call: TRBJ2-7; d_call: NA; v_call: TRBV18; cdr3_nt: TGTGCCAGCTCACCTTCTAGGCCACCCCCCTACGAGCAGTACTTC; cdr3_aa: CASSPSRPPPYEQYF
clone_size: NA; j_call: TRBJ2-3; d_call: NA; v_call: TRBV5-4; cdr3_nt: TGTGCCAGCAGCTTGGCCCCCAGGGAGGCAGATACGCAGTATTTT; cdr3_aa: CASSLAPREADTQYF
clone_size: NA; j_call: TRBJ2-1; d_call: NA; v_call: TRBV7-2; cdr3_nt: TGTGCCAGCAGCCTGACCGCGATGGGAGGGGGCTCCTACAATGAGCAGTTCTTC; cdr3_aa: CASSLTAMGGGSYNEQFF
clone_size: NA; j_call: TRBJ2-7; d_call: TRBD2; v_call: TRBV4-1; cdr3_nt: TGCGCCAGCAGCCCGCCGGGACTAGCGGGAGCCCCTAGGCACGAGCAGTACTTC; cdr3_aa: CASSPPGLAGAPRHEQYF
clone_size: NA; j_call: TRBJ1-5; d_call: NA; v_call: TRBV19; cdr3_nt: TGTGCCAGTAGTCAGGGAAGGACTCAGCCCCAGCATTTT; cdr3_aa: CASSQGRTQPQHF
clone_size: NA; j_call: TRBJ2-3; d_call: TRBD2; v_call: TRBV28; cdr3_nt: TGTGCCAGCAGCAAACTAGCGGGAGGTCGCACAGATACGCAGTATTTT; cdr3_aa: CASSKLAGGRTDTQYF
clone_size: NA; j_call: TRBJ2-7; d_call: TRBD2; v_call: TRBV5-1; cdr3_nt: TGCGCCAGCAGATCCTCACGCGGGAGGGCCTCCTACGAGCAGTACTTC; cdr3_aa: CASRSSRGRASYEQYF
clone_size: NA; j_call: TRBJ2-7; d_call: NA; v_call: TRBV7-6; cdr3_nt: TGTGCCAGCAGCCCCAACAACGACAGGAGCTCCTACGAGCAGTACTTC; cdr3_aa: CASSPNNDRSSYEQYF
clone_size: NA; j_call: TRBJ2-7; d_call: TRBD2; v_call: TRBV5-6; cdr3_nt: TGTGCCAGCAGACTCGGGGGGGAGTACGAGCAGTACTTC; cdr3_aa: CASRLGGEYEQYF
clone_size: NA; j_call: TRBJ2-7; d_call: NA; v_call: TRBV5-5; cdr3_nt: TGTGCCAGCAGCTTGCCTAGCTCCGGCGAGCAGTACTTC; cdr3_aa: CASSLPSSGEQYF